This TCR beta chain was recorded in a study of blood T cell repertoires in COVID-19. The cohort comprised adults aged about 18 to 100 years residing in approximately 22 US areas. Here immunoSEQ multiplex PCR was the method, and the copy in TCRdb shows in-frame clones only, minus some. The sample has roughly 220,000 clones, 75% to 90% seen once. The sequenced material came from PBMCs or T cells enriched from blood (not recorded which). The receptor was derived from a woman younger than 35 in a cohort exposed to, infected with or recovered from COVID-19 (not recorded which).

The CDR3 DNA follows: TGTGCCAGCAGCCAAGACGGGAGATTCTACGAGCAGTACTTC. Protein product: CASSQDGRFYEQYF. V and J are TRBV3-1 (or the pseudogene TRBV3-2) and TRBJ2-7, with a possible D match to TRBD2 (6 bases). V was shortened by 0 bases and J by 3 bases, with 9 bases between the two germline ends. This CDR3 is built from 14 residues. CDR1 LGHDT and CDR2 YNNKEL come from the germline V gene (reference sequence).